The rows below give T cell receptor beta chains drawn from one sample of a study of CD4 T cells in relation to SARS-CoV-2 and coronaviruses. These receptors have no identified antigens. Sequencing was performed with immunoSEQ multiplex PCR; in TCRdb, only in-frame clones are kept and a portion is missing. The sample has tens of thousands of clones; 75% to 85% are singletons. What was sequenced was memory CD4+ T cells from PBMCs, cultured in vitro. The receptors here all came from an adult with COVID-19. The CDR3 runs from the conserved cysteine through the conserved F or W. D genes are given only for firm matches. Only part of the rows carry a size: once, few, many, or a class if the clone is expanded.

d_call: TRBD2
clone_size: .
j_call: TRBJ2-1
v_call: TRBV7-8
cdr3_aa: CASSLGTSGYNEQFF
cdr3_nt: TGTGCCAGCAGCTTAGGGACTAGCGGCTACAATGAGCAGTTCTTC

d_call: .
clone_size: .
j_call: TRBJ2-1
v_call: TRBV12-3/TRBV12-4
cdr3_aa: CASSTPHSQSQFF
cdr3_nt: TGTGCCAGCAGTACACCCCATAGCCAGTCCCAGTTCTTC

d_call: TRBD1
clone_size: .
j_call: TRBJ1-3
v_call: TRBV10-3
cdr3_aa: CAISEWTGIRNTIYF
cdr3_nt: TGTGCCATCAGTGAGTGGACAGGGATAAGAAACACCATATATTTT

d_call: TRBD1
clone_size: .
j_call: TRBJ2-5
v_call: TRBV5-1
cdr3_aa: CASSPGTGSETQYF
cdr3_nt: TGCGCCAGCAGCCCCGGGACAGGGAGCGAGACCCAGTACTTC

d_call: TRBD1
clone_size: .
j_call: TRBJ1-2
v_call: TRBV27
cdr3_aa: CASSLSHGTAYGYTF
cdr3_nt: TGTGCCAGCAGTTTATCCCACGGGACAGCTTATGGCTACACCTTC

d_call: TRBD2
clone_size: few
j_call: TRBJ2-5
v_call: TRBV19
cdr3_aa: CASSRTAGREETQYF
cdr3_nt: TGTGCCAGTAGTCGAACTGCAGGGAGGGAAGAGACCCAGTACTTC

d_call: TRBD1
clone_size: .
j_call: TRBJ2-1
v_call: TRBV5-1
cdr3_aa: CASSIGTGVYNEQFF
cdr3_nt: TGCGCCAGCAGCATCGGGACAGGGGTGTACAATGAGCAGTTCTTC

d_call: TRBD1
clone_size: .
j_call: TRBJ1-1
v_call: TRBV18
cdr3_aa: CASSPGQGASMNTEAFF
cdr3_nt: TGTGCCAGCTCACCCGGACAGGGGGCATCGATGAACACTGAAGCTTTCTTT

d_call: TRBD2
clone_size: .
j_call: TRBJ2-5
v_call: TRBV10-3
cdr3_aa: CAISEFAGAETQYF
cdr3_nt: TGTGCCATCAGTGAGTTCGCGGGAGCGGAGACCCAGTACTTC

d_call: TRBD2
clone_size: .
j_call: TRBJ2-5
v_call: TRBV7-2
cdr3_aa: CASSFRTSGKETQYF
cdr3_nt: TGTGCCAGCAGCTTCCGGACTAGCGGTAAAGAGACCCAGTACTTC

d_call: TRBD1
clone_size: .
j_call: TRBJ1-2
v_call: TRBV12-3/TRBV12-4
cdr3_aa: CATGQGHYGYTF
cdr3_nt: TGTGCCACAGGACAGGGGCACTATGGCTACACCTTC

d_call: .
clone_size: few
j_call: TRBJ2-6
v_call: TRBV28
cdr3_aa: CASRPPWANVLTF
cdr3_nt: TGTGCCAGCAGACCCCCTTGGGCCAACGTCCTGACTTTC

d_call: TRBD2
clone_size: .
j_call: TRBJ2-7
v_call: TRBV6-2/TRBV6-3
cdr3_aa: CASSYHLAGVLGEQYF
cdr3_nt: TGTGCCAGCAGTTACCACTTAGCGGGAGTGTTGGGCGAGCAGTACTTC

d_call: TRBD2
clone_size: .
j_call: TRBJ2-3
v_call: TRBV27
cdr3_aa: CASSLVGRADTQYF
cdr3_nt: TGTGCCAGCAGTTTAGTCGGGAGGGCAGATACGCAGTATTTT

d_call: TRBD1
clone_size: .
j_call: TRBJ2-6
v_call: TRBV5-1
cdr3_aa: CASKRGVGQGLSGANVLTF
cdr3_nt: TGCGCCAGCAAGAGGGGGGTGGGACAGGGCCTCTCTGGGGCCAACGTCCTGACTTTC

d_call: TRBD1
clone_size: few
j_call: TRBJ1-2
v_call: TRBV18
cdr3_aa: CASSRTGNYGYTF
cdr3_nt: TGTGCCAGCTCACGGACAGGGAACTATGGCTACACCTTC

d_call: TRBD1
clone_size: .
j_call: TRBJ2-3
v_call: TRBV2
cdr3_aa: CASRPGQVTDTQYF
cdr3_nt: TGTGCCAGCAGGCCGGGACAGGTCACAGATACGCAGTATTTT

d_call: .
clone_size: .
j_call: TRBJ2-7
v_call: TRBV10-1
cdr3_aa: CANSPQPHYEQYF
cdr3_nt: TGCGCCAACTCCCCGCAACCACACTACGAGCAGTACTTC

d_call: .
clone_size: .
j_call: TRBJ2-6
v_call: TRBV2
cdr3_aa: CASSDIGQRYSGANVLTF
cdr3_nt: TGTGCCAGCAGTGATATCGGGCAGAGGTACTCTGGGGCCAACGTCCTGACTTTC

d_call: .
clone_size: .
j_call: TRBJ2-7
v_call: TRBV28
cdr3_aa: CASSFFGPPPTFYEQYF
cdr3_nt: TGTGCCAGCAGTTTCTTCGGGCCCCCACCTACTTTCTACGAGCAGTACTTC

d_call: .
clone_size: .
j_call: TRBJ1-1
v_call: TRBV10-3
cdr3_aa: CAIRIGTARGDTEAFF
cdr3_nt: TGTGCCATCAGGATAGGGACCGCCCGAGGGGACACTGAAGCTTTCTTT

d_call: .
clone_size: .
j_call: TRBJ2-2
v_call: TRBV6-5
cdr3_aa: CASSRGSRVGELFF
cdr3_nt: TGTGCCAGCAGTAGGGGCTCTAGGGTCGGGGAGCTGTTTTTT